These 5 T cell receptor beta chains came from one sample sequenced in a study of molecular identifiers for immune sequencing clone quantification. One entry per CDR3 protein, called by TCRdb with MiXCR from the PCR reads. The table shows about 320,000 distinct CDR3 sequences, with about 20% occurring only once. Input material: naive CD8+ T cells from blood, with Jurkat cell RNA spiked in. Described subset: FACS-sorted CD8+CD4-CCR7+CD45RA+ naive T cells. These receptors all come from a human donor in good health. Some libraries in this study had Jurkat cell RNA spiked in.

This clonotype appeared many times. This sequence joins TRBV20-1 and TRBJ2-7, with TRBD2 matching 14 bases. Germline CDR1 and CDR2: DFQATT and SNEGSKA (reference sequence). V dropped 6 bases and J dropped 2; count of bases not matched to a gene: 9. This CDR3 has 16 amino acids. CDR3 protein: CSASVGLAGAAYEQYF. CDR3 nucleotides: TGCAGTGCAAGCGTGGGACTAGCGGGAGCTGCCTACGAGCAGTACTTC.

The table lists this clonotype with a few counts. V usage is TRBV20-1 and J usage is TRBJ2-7; maybe TRBD1 (5 bases). The germline CDR1 and CDR2 sequences are DFQATT and SNEGSKA (reference sequence). This CDR3 comprises 14 residues. V gave up 6 bases and J gave up 3 bases, with 18 bases separating them. The CDR3 protein is CSAPWGSPVYEQYF. CDR3 nucleotides: TGCAGTGCCCCCTGGGGCAGCCCAGTCTACGAGCAGTACTTC.

This clonotype was recorded many times. The chain has TRBV7-2 and TRBJ2-3; 15 bases are a match to TRBD2. This CDR3 region has 21 residues. Trimming took 2 bases from V and 0 from J; bases not matched to a gene: 12. CDR1 is SGHTA, CDR2 FQGNSA, per germline. The CDR3 DNA follows: TGTGCCAGCAGCTTATTCCCGGGACTAGCGGGAGGTAAAATTAGCACAGATACGCAGTATTTT. Translation: CASSLFPGLAGGKISTDTQYF.

This clonotype showed up many times. The rearrangement links TRBV9 to TRBJ1-1, with a weak D call TRBD1 (5 bases). V gave up 4 bases and J gave up 3 bases, with 22 bases separating them. In germline, CDR1 is SGDLS, CDR2 YYNGEE. The CDR3 length is 17 residues. This CDR3 is CASSSGVEPDRDTEAFF. DNA of the CDR3: TGTGCCAGCAGCTCGGGGGTTGAACCGGACCGTGACACTGAAGCTTTCTTT. Full variable domain (rest looked up from reference TRBV9 and TRBJ1-1): DSGVTQTPKHLITATGQRVTLRCSPRSGDLSVYWYQQSLDQGLQFLIQYYNGEERAKGNILERFSAQQFPDLHSELNLSSLELGDSALYFCASSSGVEPDRDTEAFFGQGTRLTVV.

This clonotype was detected a few times. The genes are TRBV27 and TRBJ2-6; the D is unclear. Trimming removed 5 bases at V and 0 bases at J, with 8 bases between. Germline loops: CDR1 MNHEY, CDR2 SMNVEV (reference sequence). The CDR3 loop spans 15 amino acids. The CDR3 spells CASSPENSGANVLTF. The CDR3 bases are TGTGCCAGCAGTCCGGAGAACTCTGGGGCCAACGTCCTGACTTTC.